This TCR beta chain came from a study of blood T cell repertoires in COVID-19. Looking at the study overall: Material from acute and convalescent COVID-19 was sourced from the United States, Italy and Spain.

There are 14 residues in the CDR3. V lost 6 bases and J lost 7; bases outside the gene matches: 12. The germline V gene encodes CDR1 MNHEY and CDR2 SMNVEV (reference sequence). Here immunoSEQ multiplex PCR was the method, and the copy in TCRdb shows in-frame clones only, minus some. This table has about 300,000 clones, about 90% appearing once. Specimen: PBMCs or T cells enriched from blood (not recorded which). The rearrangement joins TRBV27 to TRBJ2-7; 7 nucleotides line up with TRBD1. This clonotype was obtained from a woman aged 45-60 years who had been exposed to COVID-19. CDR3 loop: CASRLIDRAEEQYF. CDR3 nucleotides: TGTGCCAGCAGACTTATCGACAGGGCCGAGGAGCAGTACTTC.